The clone carrying this T cell receptor (beta chain) was seen a handful of times. The data belong to a study of T-cell reconstitution after alpha-beta-depleted transplantation in children. The TCRbeta library incorporated unique molecular identifiers. From the PCR reads, TCRdb called clonotypes with MiXCR, one entry per CDR3 protein. This sample has approximately 420,000 distinct CDR3 sequences, with roughly 10% found just once. The germline CDR1 and CDR2 sequences are LNHNV and YYDKDF (reference sequence). V shed 0 bases and J shed 3 bases, with 20 bases lying between them. This CDR3 has 19 amino acids.

V and J are TRBV15 and TRBJ2-2, with a weak D call TRBD2 (5 bases). The TCR was taken from a human donor who donated a stem cell graft to a child with acute myeloid leukemia. The sample in question was PBMCs from the stem cell graft donor, obtained from the stem cell graft. The CDR3 loop reads CATSRDRSSEPVYTGELFF. In nucleotides, the CDR3 is TGTGCCACCAGCAGAGATCGTAGTAGCGAACCCGTTTACACCGGGGAGCTGTTTTTT. Combining the CDR3 with reference TRBV15 and TRBJ2-2 gives the whole variable domain DAMVIQNPRYQVTQFGKPVTLSCSQTLNHNVMYWYQQKSSQAPKLLFHYYDKDFNNEADTPDNFQSRRPNTSFCFLDIRSPGLGDTAMYLCATSRDRSSEPVYTGELFFGEGSRLTVL.